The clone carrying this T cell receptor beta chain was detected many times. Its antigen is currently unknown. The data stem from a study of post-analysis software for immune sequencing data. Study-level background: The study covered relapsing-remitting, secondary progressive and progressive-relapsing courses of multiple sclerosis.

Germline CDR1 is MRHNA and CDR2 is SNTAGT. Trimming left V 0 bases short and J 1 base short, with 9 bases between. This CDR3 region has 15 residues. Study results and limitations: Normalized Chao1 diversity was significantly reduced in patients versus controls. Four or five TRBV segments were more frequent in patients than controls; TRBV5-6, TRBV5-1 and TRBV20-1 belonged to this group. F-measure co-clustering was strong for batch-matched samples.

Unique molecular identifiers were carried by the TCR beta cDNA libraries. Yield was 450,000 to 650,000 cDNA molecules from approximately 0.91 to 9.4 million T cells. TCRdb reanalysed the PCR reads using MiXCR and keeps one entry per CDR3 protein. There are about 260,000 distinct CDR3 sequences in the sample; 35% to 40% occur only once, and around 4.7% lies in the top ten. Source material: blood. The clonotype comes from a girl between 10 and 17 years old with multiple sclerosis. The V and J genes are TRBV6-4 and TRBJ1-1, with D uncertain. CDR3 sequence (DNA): TGTGCCAGCAGTGACTCCTTCATGGGGAACACTGAAGCTTTCTTT. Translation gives CASSDSFMGNTEAFF.